These 25 T cell receptor beta chains originate from one sample sequenced in a study of neoadjuvant anti-PD-1 for oral cavity cancer. The assay was immunoSEQ multiplex PCR, and TCRdb's table has in-frame clones only and misses some. The profile shows 13,000 to 15,000 clones, around two thirds of them singletons. The sample consisted of PBMCs, taken before nivolumab (anti-PD-1) treatment. These receptors all stem from a person between 40 and 85 years old with oral cavity squamous cell carcinoma.

This chain joins TRBV30 and TRBJ2-2; D remains unclear. This CDR3 region has 11 residues. The germline V gene encodes CDR1 GTSNPN and CDR2 SVGIG (reference sequence). Trimming pared 8 bases from V and 1 base from J, leaving 5 bases between. The CDR3 nucleotides read TGTGCCGGTGAGAACACCGGGGAGCTGTTTTTT. Amino acid sequence: CAGENTGELFF.

The genes are TRBV10-1 and TRBJ2-7; D is ambiguous. The CDR3 sequence is 13 residues long. The ends were cut back, 4 bases at V and 2 bases at J, with 9 bases in the middle. Germline CDR1 reads WNHNN; CDR2 reads SYGVQD (reference sequence). The CDR3 region has the DNA TGCGCCAGCAGTGCCAGCGACGCCTACGAGCAGTACTTC. The encoded protein is CASSASDAYEQYF.

The chain combines TRBV6-1 with TRBJ1-2; D may be TRBD1 (6 bases). V lost 8 bases and J lost 5, with 12 bases in between. Germline CDR1 is MNHNS and CDR2 is SASEGT. The CDR3 is 12 residues long. The CDR3 DNA sequence: TGTGCCAGCTCTTCAGGACAGTATGGCTACACCTTC. This sequence encodes CASSSGQYGYTF.

This chain uses TRBV25-1 with TRBJ1-2, with D hard to call. V shed 6 bases and J shed 4 bases, with 9 bases lying between them. Per germline, CDR1 MGHDK and CDR2 SYGVNS. The CDR3 covers 12 residues. CDR3 DNA: TGTGCCAGCAGCGTTGGAGTCTATGGCTACACCTTC. Protein product: CASSVGVYGYTF.

The V call is TRBV2, the J call TRBJ2-1, with D unresolved. With 7 bases removed from V and 2 bases from J, the gap between germline ends came to 3 bases. The CDR3 runs to 11 residues. Germline-derived CDR1 and CDR2 are SNHLY and FYNNEI. CDR3 bases: TGTGCCAGCACGGCCTACAATGAGCAGTTCTTC. Its translation: CASTAYNEQFF.

The rearrangement joins TRBV13 to TRBJ2-7; maybe TRBD2 (6 bases). From germline, CDR1 is PRHDT and CDR2 FYEKMQ (reference sequence). V lost 1 base, J lost 3 bases, and 13 bases lay in between. The CDR3 spans 15 residues. In DNA form, the CDR3 reads TGTGCCAGCAGCTTAGTGGGGCGGGGATTCTACGAGCAGTACTTC. Translated: CASSLVGRGFYEQYF. Filled out from reference TRBV13 and TRBJ2-7, the complete variable domain reads AAGVIQSPRHLIKEKRETATLKCYPIPRHDTVYWYQQGPGQDPQFLISFYEKMQSDKGSIPDRFSAQQFSDYHSELNMSSLELGDSALYFCASSLVGRGFYEQYFGPGTRLTVT.

This clone was seen a few times. V usage is TRBV7-9 and J usage is TRBJ1-3, with a possible D match to TRBD1 (5 bases). The CDR3 is made up of 15 amino acids. CDR1 and CDR2 from the germline V gene are SEHNR and FQNEAQ (reference sequence). Trimming removed 6 bases at V and 2 bases at J, with 14 bases between. The CDR3 DNA sequence: TGTGCCAGCAGGCCTGGGACGGCTACTGGAAACACCATATATTTT. It is translated as CASRPGTATGNTIYF.

This clone was counted once. J is TRBJ2-7 and V is TRBV28, with 10 nucleotides matching TRBD2. This CDR3 region has 19 residues. Germline V gene sequence: CDR1 MDHEN, CDR2 SYDVKM. The junction had 17 bases not matched to a gene; V was cut back by 6 bases and J by 0 bases. CDR3 sequence (DNA): TGTGCCAGCAGCTCTCAACTAGCGGGGACCAAATTTAGCTCCTACGAGCAGTACTTC. Its translation: CASSSQLAGTKFSSYEQYF.

This chain uses TRBV14 with TRBJ1-5; possible D gene TRBD1, 5 bases. The CDR3 spans 16 residues. V dropped 4 bases and J dropped 0 bases, with 13 bases sitting between them. Germline assignment: CDR1 SGHDN and CDR2 FVKESK. The CDR3 coding sequence is TGTGCCAGCAGCCGCAGATACAGGTCTAGCAATCAGCCCCAGCATTTT. Translating it yields CASSRRYRSSNQPQHF.

The chain joins TRBV5-6 to TRBJ2-3; 8 bases fit TRBD2. There are 17 residues in the CDR3. Germline V CDR1 and CDR2: SGHDT, YYEEEE. The V gene end was trimmed by 0 bases and the J gene end by 6 bases; junction bases not matched to a gene: 12. The CDR3 DNA reads as TGTGCCAGCAGCTTGGTTTCGCGGGAGGCGAAACGGGATACGCAGTATTTT. Protein: CASSLVSREAKRDTQYF.

The rearrangement joins TRBV7-6 to TRBJ2-1, with TRBD2 matching 10 bases. CDR1 and CDR2 (germline): SGHVS, FNYEAQ. CDR3 size: 15 residues. The V gene end was trimmed by 5 bases and the J gene end by 0 bases; junction bases not matched to a gene: 1. CDR3: CASSPSGSSYNEQFF. In DNA form, the CDR3 reads TGTGCCAGCAGCCCTAGCGGGAGCTCCTACAATGAGCAGTTCTTC.

This clone occurred a few times. The CDR3 DNA reads as TGTGCCAGCAGGGGGACGGCTCGCTATGGCTACACCTTC. This sequence encodes CASRGTARYGYTF. The J gene is TRBJ1-2, the V gene TRBV25-1; tentatively, D is TRBD1 (5 bases). Trimming left V 6 bases short and J 4 bases short, with 12 bases between. The length of the CDR3 is 13 residues. The germline V gene has CDR1 MGHDK and CDR2 SYGVNS.

This chain uses TRBV27 with TRBJ2-2; D is perhaps TRBD1 (5 bases). The ends were cut back, 5 bases at V and 0 bases at J, with 7 bases in the middle. Looked up from germline, CDR1 is MNHEY and CDR2 is SMNVEV (reference sequence). There are 14 residues in the CDR3. The CDR3, as DNA: TGTGCCAGCAGTCCGACAGCGAACACCGGGGAGCTGTTTTTT. Protein sequence: CASSPTANTGELFF.

This chain links TRBV6-4 with TRBJ1-2; TRBD1 agrees at 9 bases. Trimming removed 6 bases from V and 6 bases from J; junction bases left unmatched: 8. The CDR3 loop spans 14 amino acids. From germline, CDR1 is MRHNA and CDR2 SNTAGT. CDR3 coding DNA: TGTGCCAGCAGCCCCGGGACAGGGTTTCATGGCTACACCTTC. Translation gives CASSPGTGFHGYTF.

The CDR3 nucleotides read TGTGCCAGCAGCGTAGCGGGGTGGGCAGATACGCAGTATTTT. Translation: CASSVAGWADTQYF. The rearrangement uses TRBV9 and TRBJ2-3, with a weak D call TRBD2 (5 bases). The V and J ends lost 0 bases and 4 bases respectively, with 9 bases between them. Germline V lookup: CDR1 SGDLS, CDR2 YYNGEE. The length of the CDR3 is 14 residues.

The CDR3 sequence is CSVDPGTSHNEQFF. The CDR3 DNA is TGCAGCGTTGATCCGGGGACTAGCCACAATGAGCAGTTCTTC. J is TRBJ2-1 and V is TRBV29-1, with 9 bases aligning to TRBD2. The CDR3 length is 14 residues. After removal of 3 bases from V and 5 bases from J, the junction contained 5 bases not matched to a gene. Germline values: CDR1 SQVTM, CDR2 ANQGSEA.

The chain combines TRBV11-1 with TRBJ2-7; possibly TRBD1 for D (5 bases). V was clipped by 4 bases and J by 5 bases, with 15 bases between them. The CDR3 spans 14 residues. Looked up from germline, CDR1 is SGHAT and CDR2 is FQDESV (reference sequence). In nucleotides, the CDR3 is TGTGCCAGCAGCTCCATTCAGGGTTCCCACGAGCAGTACTTC. This gives the protein CASSSIQGSHEQYF.

The chain joins TRBV7-6 to TRBJ2-7, with D tentatively TRBD1 or TRBD2 (6 bases each). Germline loops: CDR1 SGHVS, CDR2 FNYEAQ. The CDR3 is 14 amino acids. Trimming stripped 1 base from V and 6 bases from J, with 13 bases between. In nucleotides, the CDR3 is TGTGCCAGCAGCTTAGGGGGGGCAGGGGCCGAGCAGTACTTC. Its protein product is CASSLGGAGAEQYF.

The chain is built from TRBV27 and TRBJ1-2; TRBD1 is a possible D gene (5 bases). This CDR3 contains 15 residues. Trimming took off 5 bases at V and 5 bases at J, with 18 bases between the two ends. CDR1 and CDR2 (germline): MNHEY, SMNVEV (reference sequence). The CDR3 is CASSLSGMGVYGYTF. In nucleotides, the CDR3 is TGTGCCAGCAGTCTTTCTGGGATGGGGGTTTATGGCTACACCTTC.

This chain joins TRBV7-9 and TRBJ1-1; no firm D call. The germline gives CDR1 SEHNR, CDR2 FQNEAQ (reference sequence). V lost 4 bases, J lost 4 bases, and 16 bases lay in between. This CDR3 has 15 residues. The CDR3 DNA is TGTGCCAGCAGCTCTAGGGCAGAGCGGTTCACTGAAGCTTTCTTT. This encodes CASSSRAERFTEAFF.

The rearrangement joins TRBV28 to TRBJ1-3; D is perhaps TRBD1 (5 bases). The length of the CDR3 is 17 residues. Deletions cut 5 bases from V and 5 bases from J, with 22 bases between. The germline V gene has CDR1 MDHEN and CDR2 SYDVKM. The CDR3 nucleotides are TGTGCCAGCAGTACCGCCGGGACGGAGTTCCTTCGAAACACCATATATTTT. It yields the protein CASSTAGTEFLRNTIYF.

This chain uses TRBV7-2 with TRBJ1-2; 11 bases agree with TRBD1. This CDR3 is built from 15 residues. CDR1 is SGHTA, CDR2 FQGNSA, per germline. V gave up 3 bases and J gave up 5 bases; unmatched junction bases: 5. The CDR3 DNA sequence: TGTGCCAGCAGCTTCGGACAGGGGGCGCATTATGGCTACACCTTC. It encodes CASSFGQGAHYGYTF.

The rearrangement joins TRBV30 to TRBJ2-7; D might be TRBD2 (6 bases). V was pared by 0 bases and J by 2 bases, with 20 bases between. The CDR3 has 17 residues. The germline V gene encodes CDR1 GTSNPN and CDR2 SVGIG (reference sequence). The CDR3 coding sequence is TGTGCCTGGAGTGTAATGTTGTTGCGGGGCCCCACCTACGAGCAGTACTTC. Its protein is CAWSVMLLRGPTYEQYF.

This chain uses TRBV5-5 with TRBJ1-1; 8 nucleotides line up with TRBD1. V trimming: 6 bases; J trimming: 9 bases; junction bases outside the gene matches: 4. This CDR3 region has 11 residues. Germline CDR1 SGHKS, CDR2 YYEKEE (reference sequence). CDR3 sequence (DNA): TGTGCCAGCACGGACAGGGAAAAAGCTTTCTTT. This codes for CASTDREKAFF.

V gene TRBV5-1 combines with J gene TRBJ1-1; 7 nucleotides agree with TRBD1. CDR1 and CDR2 from the germline V gene are SGHRS and YFSETQ. The J segment lost 2 bases and the V segment lost 2 bases, leaving 9 bases of the junction unmatched. This CDR3 contains 16 residues. CDR3 nucleotide sequence: TGCGCCAGCAGCTTTGGTGACAGGGTCCTTAACACTGAAGCTTTCTTT. Residues: CASSFGDRVLNTEAFF.